The clone carrying this T cell receptor beta chain was detected only once. The source of the sample is a study of technical replicates of blood from a few donors. The data were produced by immunoSEQ multiplex PCR, yet TCRdb's version contains in-frame clones alone and is incomplete. The top ten hold 0.2% to 0.25% of the sample, which has almost 55,000 clones, 85% to 95% seen once. The TCR was taken from a human donor in good health. The sequenced sample was T cells isolated from PBMCs.

The CDR3 DNA is TGTGCCAGCAGCTTGGGTGGGCACGAGCAGTACTTC. It specifies CASSLGGHEQYF. The genes are TRBV5-6 and TRBJ2-7; D remains unclear. This CDR3 contains 12 residues. Trimming took off 0 bases at V and 5 bases at J, with 6 bases between the two ends. Looked up from germline, CDR1 is SGHDT and CDR2 is YYEEEE.